Listed here is a single T cell receptor (beta chain). Germline V gene lookup returns CDR1 SGHTA and CDR2 FQGNSA. The length of the CDR3 is 16 residues. The junction had 7 bases not matched to a gene; V was cut back by 5 bases and J by 4 bases. TCRdb's copy holds only in-frame clones and misses some; the assay was immunoSEQ multiplex PCR. The sample carries roughly 100,000 clones, 86% recorded once. These data originate in a study of T cell responses to AZD1222 COVID-19 vaccine. The sample here was peripheral blood, taken 28 days after the second dose of the MenACWY control vaccine. The receptor was derived from an adult who received the MenACWY meningococcal vaccine as a control. This chain links TRBV7-2 with TRBJ2-2, with 10 bases that match TRBD1. The CDR3 region has the DNA TGTGCCAGCAGCCATGCCGGGACAGGGGTCACCGGGGAGCTGTTTTTT. Residues: CASSHAGTGVTGELFF.